The T cell receptor beta chain under discussion was sequenced for a study of blood T cells in healthy people across ages. Study background: Researchers report that template switching captured about one barcoded beta molecule per two T cells.

This CDR3 is 15 amino acids long. Germline-derived CDR1 and CDR2 are MNHEY and SVGEGT. The V and J ends lost 6 bases and 5 bases, in that order; junction bases with no gene match: 6. A sample-barcoded 5' primer and a J-beta primer mix were used in a second PCR of about 7 to 11 cycles. A single record per CDR3 protein comes from TCRdb applying MiXCR to the 5' RACE reads. The sample includes around 1,100,000 distinct CDR3 sequences, about two fifths seen only once; the top ten take around 14%. General study results and limits: Observed TCR beta diversity per million T cells went down as age went up. This fall followed a roughly linear course with age. Aged donors had fewer naive CD4+ cells and lower diversity than long-lived donors.

Regarding this clonotype: Its antigen remains unidentified.

Sequenced sample: blood. The source is a man younger than 35 in good health. This rearrangement joins TRBV6-2 or TRBV6-3 to TRBJ2-2; 10 nucleotides line up with TRBD2. The CDR3 nucleotides are TGTGCCAGCAGAATAACTAGCGGGGTGACCGGGGAGCTGTTTTTT. Translating gives CASRITSGVTGELFF.